This T cell receptor beta chain was retrieved from a study of OX40 agonist ivuxolimab in advanced cancers. Study observations and caveats: Determination of antigen specificity was not performed for the expanded peripheral T cells. Normalized T-cell clonal expansion was also low in some nonresponders.

The germline gives CDR1 LNHDA, CDR2 SQIVND (reference sequence). V shed 5 bases and J 6 bases; nucleotides not matched to a gene: 13. CDR3 length: 19 amino acids. Repertoires were generated with immunoSEQ multiplex PCR, while TCRdb's copy carries only in-frame clones and drops some. Here the sample spans 53,000 or so clones, 70% to 90% being singletons. Comment on this clone: Antigen specificity is unknown.

The sequence was obtained from an adult with an advanced solid tumor such as melanoma, head and neck, liver or kidney cancer. The sample was CD4+ or CD8+ T cells sorted from blood, taken in a trial of the OX40 agonist ivuxolimab. The chain combines TRBV19 with TRBJ2-1; 16 nucleotides match TRBD2. In DNA, the CDR3 is TGTGCCAGTAGTGTCATTTTTTGGGGACTAGCGGGAGGGTCCAATGAGCAGTTCTTC. This gives the protein CASSVIFWGLAGGSNEQFF.